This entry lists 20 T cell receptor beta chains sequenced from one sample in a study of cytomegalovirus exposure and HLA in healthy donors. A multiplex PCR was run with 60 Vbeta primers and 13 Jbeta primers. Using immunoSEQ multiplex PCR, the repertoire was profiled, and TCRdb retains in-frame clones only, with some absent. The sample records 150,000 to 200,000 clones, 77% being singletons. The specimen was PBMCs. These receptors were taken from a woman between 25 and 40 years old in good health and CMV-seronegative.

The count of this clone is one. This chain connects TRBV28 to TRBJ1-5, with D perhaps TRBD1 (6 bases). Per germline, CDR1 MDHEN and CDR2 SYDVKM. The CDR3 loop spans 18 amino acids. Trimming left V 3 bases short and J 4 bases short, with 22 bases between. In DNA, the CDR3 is TGTGCCAGCAGTTTTTTCCCCACTGTATGGCAGGGGAATCAGCCCCAGCATTTT. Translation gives CASSFFPTVWQGNQPQHF.

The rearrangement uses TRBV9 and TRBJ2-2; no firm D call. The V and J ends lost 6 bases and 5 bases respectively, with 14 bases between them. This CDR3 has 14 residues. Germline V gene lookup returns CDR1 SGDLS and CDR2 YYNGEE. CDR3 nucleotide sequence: TGTGCCAGCACCGTTGGTTTGAGTACCGGGGAGCTGTTTTTT. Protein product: CASTVGLSTGELFF.

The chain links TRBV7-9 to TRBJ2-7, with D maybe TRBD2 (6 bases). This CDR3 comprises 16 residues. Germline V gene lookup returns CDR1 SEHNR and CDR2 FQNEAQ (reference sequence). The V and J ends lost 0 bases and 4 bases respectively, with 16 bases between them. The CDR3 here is CASSLALPLRGYEQYF. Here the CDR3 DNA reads TGTGCCAGCAGCTTAGCGCTCCCTCTTCGGGGGTACGAGCAGTACTTC.

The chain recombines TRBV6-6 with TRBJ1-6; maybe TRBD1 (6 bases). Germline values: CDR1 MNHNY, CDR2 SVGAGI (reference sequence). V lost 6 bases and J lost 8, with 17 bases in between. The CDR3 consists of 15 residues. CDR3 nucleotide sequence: TGTGCCAGCAGAACCCCGAGGGGGGGTTATTCACCCCTCCACTTT. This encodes CASRTPRGGYSPLHF.

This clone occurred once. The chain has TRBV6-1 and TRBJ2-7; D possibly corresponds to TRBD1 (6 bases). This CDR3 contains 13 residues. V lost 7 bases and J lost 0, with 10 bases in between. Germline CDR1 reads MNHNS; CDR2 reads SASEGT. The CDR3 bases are TGTGCCAGCATAGGCAGGGGCTCCTACGAGCAGTACTTC. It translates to CASIGRGSYEQYF.

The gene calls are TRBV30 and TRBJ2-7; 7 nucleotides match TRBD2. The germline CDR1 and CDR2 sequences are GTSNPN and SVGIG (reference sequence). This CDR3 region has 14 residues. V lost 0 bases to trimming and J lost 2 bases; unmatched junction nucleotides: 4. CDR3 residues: CAWSVSGGAYEQYF. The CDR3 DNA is TGTGCCTGGAGTGTAAGTGGGGGGGCCTACGAGCAGTACTTC.

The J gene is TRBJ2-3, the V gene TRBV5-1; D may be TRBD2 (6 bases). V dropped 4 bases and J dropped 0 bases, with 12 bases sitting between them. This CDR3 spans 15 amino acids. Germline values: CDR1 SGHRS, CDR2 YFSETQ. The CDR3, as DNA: TGCGCCAGCAGCGGTCCGGGGGTGAGCACAGATACGCAGTATTTT. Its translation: CASSGPGVSTDTQYF.

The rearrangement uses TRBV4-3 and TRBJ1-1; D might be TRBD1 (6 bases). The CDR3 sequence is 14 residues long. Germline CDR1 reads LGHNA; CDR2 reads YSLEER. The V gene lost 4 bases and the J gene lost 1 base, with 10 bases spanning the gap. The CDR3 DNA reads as TGCGCCAGCAGCCGAGGACAGACGAACACTGAAGCTTTCTTT. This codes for CASSRGQTNTEAFF.

The DNA of the CDR3 is TGTGCCAGCCGATTCGCTAGCGTCTACAATGAGCAGTTCTTC. Translation: CASRFASVYNEQFF. The chain couples TRBV2 to TRBJ2-1; tentatively, D is TRBD2 (6 bases). This CDR3 is 14 amino acids long. Germline V lookup: CDR1 SNHLY, CDR2 FYNNEI. With 8 bases removed from V and 3 bases from J, the gap between germline ends came to 14 bases.

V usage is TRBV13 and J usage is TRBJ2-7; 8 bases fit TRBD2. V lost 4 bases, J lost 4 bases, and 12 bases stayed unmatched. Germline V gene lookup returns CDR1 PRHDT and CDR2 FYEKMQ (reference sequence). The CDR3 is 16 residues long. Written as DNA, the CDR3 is TGTGCCAGCAGCTCCCCAACCGGGACTAGTAGGTACGAGCAGTACTTC. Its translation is CASSSPTGTSRYEQYF.

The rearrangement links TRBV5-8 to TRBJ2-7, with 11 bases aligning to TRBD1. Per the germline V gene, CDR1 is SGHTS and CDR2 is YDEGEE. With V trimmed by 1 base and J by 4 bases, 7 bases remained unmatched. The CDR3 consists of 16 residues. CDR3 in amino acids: CASSLLGGQGAYEQYF. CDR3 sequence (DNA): TGTGCCAGCAGCTTGTTGGGAGGACAGGGGGCTTACGAGCAGTACTTC.

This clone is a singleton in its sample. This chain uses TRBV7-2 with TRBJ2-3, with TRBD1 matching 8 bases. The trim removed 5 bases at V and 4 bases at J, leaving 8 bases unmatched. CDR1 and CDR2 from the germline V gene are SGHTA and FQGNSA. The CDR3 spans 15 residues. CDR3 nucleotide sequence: TGTGCCAGCAGCCCCGGACAGGGAAGAGCAGATACGCAGTATTTT. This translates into CASSPGQGRADTQYF.

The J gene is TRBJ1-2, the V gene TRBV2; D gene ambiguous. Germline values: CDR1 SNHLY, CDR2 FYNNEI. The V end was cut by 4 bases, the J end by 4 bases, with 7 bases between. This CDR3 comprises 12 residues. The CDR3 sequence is CASSAQSYGYTF. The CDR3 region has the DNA TGTGCCAGCAGTGCACAGAGCTATGGCTACACCTTC.

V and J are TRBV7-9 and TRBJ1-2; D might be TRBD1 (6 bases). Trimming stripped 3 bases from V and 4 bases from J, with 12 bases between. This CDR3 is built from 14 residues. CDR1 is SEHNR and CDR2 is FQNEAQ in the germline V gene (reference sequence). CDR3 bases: TGTGCCAGCAGCTTCAGTGCAGGGGCCTATGGCTACACCTTC. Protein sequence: CASSFSAGAYGYTF.

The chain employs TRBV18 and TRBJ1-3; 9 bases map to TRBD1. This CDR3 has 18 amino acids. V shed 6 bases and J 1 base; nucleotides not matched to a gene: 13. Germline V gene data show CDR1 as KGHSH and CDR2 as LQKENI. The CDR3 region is CASSLNTGTGMSGNTIYF. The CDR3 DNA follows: TGTGCCAGCTCCCTGAATACCGGGACAGGGATGTCTGGAAACACCATATATTTT.

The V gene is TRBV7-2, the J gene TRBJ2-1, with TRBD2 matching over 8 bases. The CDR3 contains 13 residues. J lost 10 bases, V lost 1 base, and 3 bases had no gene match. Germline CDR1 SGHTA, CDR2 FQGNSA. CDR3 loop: CASSLGPSGEQFF. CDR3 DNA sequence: TGTGCCAGCAGCTTAGGTCCTAGCGGGGAGCAGTTCTTC.

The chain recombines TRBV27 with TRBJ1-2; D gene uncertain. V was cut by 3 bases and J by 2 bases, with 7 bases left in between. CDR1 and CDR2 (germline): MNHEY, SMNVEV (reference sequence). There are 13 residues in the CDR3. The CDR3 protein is CASSFSLNYGYTF. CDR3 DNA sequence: TGTGCCAGCAGTTTCTCTCTAAACTATGGCTACACCTTC.

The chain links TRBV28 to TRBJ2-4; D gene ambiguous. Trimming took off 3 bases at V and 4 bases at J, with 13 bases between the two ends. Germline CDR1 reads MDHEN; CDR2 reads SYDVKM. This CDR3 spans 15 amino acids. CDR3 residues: CASSLSTAVKNIQYF. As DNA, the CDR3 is TGTGCCAGCAGTTTGAGCACAGCAGTAAAAAACATTCAGTACTTC.

The CDR3 reads CASSFEGAPGEAFF. The CDR3 DNA is TGCGCCAGCAGCTTTGAGGGGGCACCCGGCGAAGCTTTCTTT. This chain links TRBV5-1 with TRBJ1-1; 7 nucleotides line up with TRBD1. This CDR3 is built from 14 residues. The germline gives CDR1 SGHRS, CDR2 YFSETQ. V lost 2 bases and J lost 8; bases outside the gene matches: 9. Based on the CDR3 plus reference TRBV5-1 and TRBJ1-1, the full variable domain is KAGVTQTPRYLIKTRGQQVTLSCSPISGHRSVSWYQQTPGQGLQFLFEYFSETQRNKGNFPGRFSGRQFSNSRSEMNVSTLELGDSALYLCASSFEGAPGEAFFGQGTRLTVV.

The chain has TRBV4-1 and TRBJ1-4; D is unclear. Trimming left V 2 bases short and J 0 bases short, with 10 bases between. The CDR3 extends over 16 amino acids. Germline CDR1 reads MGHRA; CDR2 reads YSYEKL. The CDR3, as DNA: TGCGCCAGCAGCCAATTTACATACACAACTAATGAAAAACTGTTTTTT. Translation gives CASSQFTYTTNEKLFF.